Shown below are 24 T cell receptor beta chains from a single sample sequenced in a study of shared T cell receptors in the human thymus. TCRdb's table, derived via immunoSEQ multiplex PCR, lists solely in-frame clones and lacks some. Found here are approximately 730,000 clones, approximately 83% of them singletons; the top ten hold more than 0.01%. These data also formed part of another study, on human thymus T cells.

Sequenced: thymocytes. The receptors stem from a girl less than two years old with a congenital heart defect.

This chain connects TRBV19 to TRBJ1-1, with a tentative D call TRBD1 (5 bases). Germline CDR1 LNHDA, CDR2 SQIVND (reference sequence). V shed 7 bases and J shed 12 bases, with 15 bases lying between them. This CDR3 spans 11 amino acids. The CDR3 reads CASIEEGRSFF. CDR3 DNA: TGTGCCAGTATTGAAGAGGGGAGGTCTTTCTTT.

The chain's CDR3 is CASSLVWGHNEQFF. CDR3 nucleotides: TGTGCCAGCAGCTTAGTTTGGGGCCACAATGAGCAGTTCTTC. This chain joins TRBV7-9 and TRBJ2-1; a possible D gene is TRBD1 (5 bases). The CDR3 loop spans 14 amino acids. Per the germline V gene, CDR1 is SEHNR and CDR2 is FQNEAQ (reference sequence). The V end was cut by 1 base, the J end by 5 bases, with 9 bases between.

CDR3 coding DNA: TGTGCCAGTAGTACTAGGAGGGGAATATCGAACACTGAAGCTTTCTTT. Protein product: CASSTRRGISNTEAFF. The chain couples TRBV19 to TRBJ1-1; D perhaps matches TRBD1 (5 bases). The CDR3 runs 16 residues. V was clipped by 4 bases and J by 1 base, with 16 bases between them. Germline lookup yields CDR1 LNHDA and CDR2 SQIVND (reference sequence).

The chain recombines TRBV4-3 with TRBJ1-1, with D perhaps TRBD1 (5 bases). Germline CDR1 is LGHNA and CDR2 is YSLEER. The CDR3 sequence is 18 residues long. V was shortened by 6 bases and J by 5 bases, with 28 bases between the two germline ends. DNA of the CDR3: TGCGCCAGCAGTGAGGTCCGGGGGGAGACGAACAGGAGGACTGAAGCTTTCTTT. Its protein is CASSEVRGETNRRTEAFF.

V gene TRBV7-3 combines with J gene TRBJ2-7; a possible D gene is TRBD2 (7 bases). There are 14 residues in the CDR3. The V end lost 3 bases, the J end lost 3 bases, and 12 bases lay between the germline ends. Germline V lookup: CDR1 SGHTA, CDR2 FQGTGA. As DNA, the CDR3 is TGTGCCAGCAGCTTGGGGGGGCCCAACTACGAGCAGTACTTC. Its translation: CASSLGGPNYEQYF.

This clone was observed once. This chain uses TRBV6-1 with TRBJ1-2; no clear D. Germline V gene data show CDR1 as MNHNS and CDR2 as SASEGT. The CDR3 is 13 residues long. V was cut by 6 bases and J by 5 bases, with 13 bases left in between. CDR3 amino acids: CASRYDREYGYTF. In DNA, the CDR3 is TGTGCCAGCAGATACGATCGAGAATATGGCTACACCTTC.

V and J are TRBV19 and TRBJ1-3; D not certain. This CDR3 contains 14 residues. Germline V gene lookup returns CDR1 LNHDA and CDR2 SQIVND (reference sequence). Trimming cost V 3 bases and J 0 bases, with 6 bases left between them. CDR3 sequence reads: CASSMRGSGNTIYF. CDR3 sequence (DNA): TGTGCCAGTAGTATGCGGGGCTCTGGAAACACCATATATTTT.

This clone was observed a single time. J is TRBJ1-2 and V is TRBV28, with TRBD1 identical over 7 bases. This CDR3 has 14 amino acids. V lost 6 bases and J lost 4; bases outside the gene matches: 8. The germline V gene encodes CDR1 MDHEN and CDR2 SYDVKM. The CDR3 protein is CASRPPGQSYGYTF. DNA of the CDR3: TGTGCCAGCAGGCCGCCGGGACAGTCCTATGGCTACACCTTC.

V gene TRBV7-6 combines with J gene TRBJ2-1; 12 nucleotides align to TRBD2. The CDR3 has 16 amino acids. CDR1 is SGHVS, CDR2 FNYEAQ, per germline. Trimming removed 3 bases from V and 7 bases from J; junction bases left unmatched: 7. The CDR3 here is CASSFLAGGPMNEQFF. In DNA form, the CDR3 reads TGTGCCAGCAGCTTTCTAGCGGGGGGGCCCATGAATGAGCAGTTCTTC.

The CDR3 region has the DNA TGTGCCAGCAGTGAAGTGGCGGGGGGCCACCAAGAGACCCAGTACTTC. It is translated as CASSEVAGGHQETQYF. This chain joins TRBV6-1 and TRBJ2-5; 8 bases align to TRBD2. The germline gives CDR1 MNHNS, CDR2 SASEGT. Trimming removed 1 base from V and 0 bases from J; junction bases left unmatched: 4. The CDR3 is made up of 16 amino acids.

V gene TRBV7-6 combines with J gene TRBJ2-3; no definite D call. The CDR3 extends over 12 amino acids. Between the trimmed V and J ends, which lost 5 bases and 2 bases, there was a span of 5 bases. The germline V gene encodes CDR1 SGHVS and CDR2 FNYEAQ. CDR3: CASSRVTDTQYF. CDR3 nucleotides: TGTGCCAGCAGCCGGGTCACAGATACGCAGTATTTT.

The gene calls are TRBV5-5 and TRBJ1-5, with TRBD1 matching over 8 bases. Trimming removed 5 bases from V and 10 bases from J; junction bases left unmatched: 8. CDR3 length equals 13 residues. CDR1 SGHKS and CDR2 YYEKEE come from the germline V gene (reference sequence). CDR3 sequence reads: CASRRDRSGPQHF. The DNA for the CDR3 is TGTGCCAGCAGACGGGACAGGAGCGGACCCCAGCATTTT. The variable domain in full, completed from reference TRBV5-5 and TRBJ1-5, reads DAGVTQSPTHLIKTRGQQVTLRCSPISGHKSVSWYQQVLGQGPQFIFQYYEKEERGRGNFPDRFSARQFPNYSSELNVNALLLGDSALYLCASRRDRSGPQHFGDGTRLSIL.

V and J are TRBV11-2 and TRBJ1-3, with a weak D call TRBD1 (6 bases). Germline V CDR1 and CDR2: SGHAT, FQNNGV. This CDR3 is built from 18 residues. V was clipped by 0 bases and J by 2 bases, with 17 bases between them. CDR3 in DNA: TGTGCCAGCAGCTTAGATAAGTCAGGGGTTCACACTGGAAACACCATATATTTT. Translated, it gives CASSLDKSGVHTGNTIYF.

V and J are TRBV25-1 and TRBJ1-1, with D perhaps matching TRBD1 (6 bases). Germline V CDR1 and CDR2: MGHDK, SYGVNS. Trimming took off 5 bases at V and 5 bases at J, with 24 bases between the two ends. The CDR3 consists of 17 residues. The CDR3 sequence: CASSPTRDIWEGTEAFF. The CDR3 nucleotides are TGTGCCAGCAGTCCCACCAGGGACATCTGGGAGGGGACTGAAGCTTTCTTT.

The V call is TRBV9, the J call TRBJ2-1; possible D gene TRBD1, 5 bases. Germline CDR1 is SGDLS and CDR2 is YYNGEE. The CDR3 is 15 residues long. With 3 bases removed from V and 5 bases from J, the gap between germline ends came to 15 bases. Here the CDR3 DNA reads TGTGCCAGCAGCGGGGGCAGGACCCCACACAATGAGCAGTTCTTC. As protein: CASSGGRTPHNEQFF.

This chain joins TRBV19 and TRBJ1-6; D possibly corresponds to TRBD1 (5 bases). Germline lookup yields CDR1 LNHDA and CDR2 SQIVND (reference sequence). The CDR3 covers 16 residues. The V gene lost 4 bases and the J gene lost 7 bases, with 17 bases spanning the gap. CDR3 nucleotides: TGTGCCAGTAGTACCTTACCCGGACAACGGAATTCACCCCTCCACTTT. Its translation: CASSTLPGQRNSPLHF. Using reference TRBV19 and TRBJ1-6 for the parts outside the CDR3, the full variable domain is DGGITQSPKYLFRKEGQNVTLSCEQNLNHDAMYWYRQDPGQGLRLIYYSQIVNDFQKGDIAEGYSVSREKKESFPLTVTSAQKNPTAFYLCASSTLPGQRNSPLHFGNGTRLTVT.

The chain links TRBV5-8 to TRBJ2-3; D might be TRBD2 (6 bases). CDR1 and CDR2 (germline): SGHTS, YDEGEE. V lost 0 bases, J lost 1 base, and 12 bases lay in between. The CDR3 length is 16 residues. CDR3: CASSLGSGGGTDTQYF. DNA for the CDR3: TGTGCCAGCAGCTTGGGAAGCGGAGGGGGCACAGATACGCAGTATTTT.

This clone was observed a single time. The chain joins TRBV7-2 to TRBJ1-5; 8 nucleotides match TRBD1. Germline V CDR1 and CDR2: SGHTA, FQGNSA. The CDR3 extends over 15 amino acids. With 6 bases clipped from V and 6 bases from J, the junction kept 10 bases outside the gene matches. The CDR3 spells CASSPDRVWAQPQHF. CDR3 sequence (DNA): TGTGCCAGCAGTCCGGACAGGGTGTGGGCTCAGCCCCAGCATTTT. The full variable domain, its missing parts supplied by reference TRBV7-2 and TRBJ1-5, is GAGVSQSPSNKVTEKGKDVELRCDPISGHTALYWYRQSLGQGLEFLIYFQGNSAPDKSGLPSDRFSAERTGGSVSTLTIQRTQQEDSAVYLCASSPDRVWAQPQHFGDGTRLSIL.

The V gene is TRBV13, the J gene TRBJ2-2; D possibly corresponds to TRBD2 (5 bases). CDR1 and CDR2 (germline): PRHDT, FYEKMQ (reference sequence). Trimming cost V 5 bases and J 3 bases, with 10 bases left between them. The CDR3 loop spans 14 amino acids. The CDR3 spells CASSRGVDTGELFF. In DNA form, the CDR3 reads TGTGCCAGCAGCCGGGGAGTGGACACCGGGGAGCTGTTTTTT.

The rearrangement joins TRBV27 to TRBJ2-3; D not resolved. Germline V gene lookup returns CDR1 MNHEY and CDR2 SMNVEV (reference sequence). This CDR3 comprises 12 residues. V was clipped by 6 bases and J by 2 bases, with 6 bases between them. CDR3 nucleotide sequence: TGTGCCAGCAGCTCCCCCACAGATACGCAGTATTTT. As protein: CASSSPTDTQYF.

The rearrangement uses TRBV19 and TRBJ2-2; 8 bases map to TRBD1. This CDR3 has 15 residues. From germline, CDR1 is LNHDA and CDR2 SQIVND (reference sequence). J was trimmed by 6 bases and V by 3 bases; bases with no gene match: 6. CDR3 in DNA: TGTGCCAGTAGTATTTGGGACAGGCTGCCCGGGGAGCTGTTTTTT. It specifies CASSIWDRLPGELFF.

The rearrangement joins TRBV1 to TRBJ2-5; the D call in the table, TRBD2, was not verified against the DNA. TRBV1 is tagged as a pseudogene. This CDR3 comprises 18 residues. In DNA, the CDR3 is TGCACCAGCAGCTCCCTACGGACATTAGCGGGGGGGGAGGAGACCCAGTACTTC. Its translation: CTSSSLRTLAGGEETQYF.

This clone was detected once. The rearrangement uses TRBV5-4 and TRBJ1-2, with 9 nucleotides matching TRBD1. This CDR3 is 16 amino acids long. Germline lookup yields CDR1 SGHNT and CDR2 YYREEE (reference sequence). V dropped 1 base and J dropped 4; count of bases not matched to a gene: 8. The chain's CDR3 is CASSLSTGDRAYGYTF. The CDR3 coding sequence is TGTGCCAGCAGCTTGTCAACTGGGGACAGGGCCTATGGCTACACCTTC.

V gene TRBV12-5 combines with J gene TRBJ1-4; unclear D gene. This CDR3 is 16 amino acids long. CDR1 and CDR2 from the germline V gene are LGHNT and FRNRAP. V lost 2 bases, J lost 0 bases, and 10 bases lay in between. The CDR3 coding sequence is TGTGCTAGTGGTTTGCCGGAGGTGTCAACTAATGAAAAACTGTTTTTT. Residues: CASGLPEVSTNEKLFF.